These T cell receptor beta chains were read from a single sample in a study of T cells after yellow fever vaccination. TCRdb redid the calling of the 5' RACE reads with MiXCR, one entry per CDR3 protein. The data contain 300,000 or so distinct CDR3 sequences, roughly 13% of them seen just once; the ten biggest clones take up about 0.51%. Specimen: CD4+ T cells sorted from PBMCs, collected 45 days after the yellow fever booster vaccination. The origin of the receptors is a young man who received the YFV17D yellow fever vaccine. The CDR3 runs from the conserved cysteine through the conserved F or W. Each record gives: J gene, clone size, V gene, D gene, CDR3 protein, CDR3 DNA. The D gene is left open where the match is weak. Only part of the rows carry a size: once, few, many, or a class if the clone is expanded.

TRBJ2-7 - TRBV7-2 TRBD2 CASSPETSGSNEQYF TGTGCCAGCAGCCCTGAGACTAGCGGGAGTAACGAGCAGTACTTC
TRBJ1-1 few TRBV18 TRBD1 CASSPQRTGDEAFF TGTGCCAGCTCACCACAGAGGACAGGGGATGAAGCTTTCTTT
TRBJ2-7 - TRBV4-3 TRBD2 CASSQDLLRGSSYEQYF TGCGCCAGCAGCCAAGATTTGCTGCGGGGGAGCTCCTACGAGCAGTACTTC
TRBJ1-1 - TRBV20-1 TRBD1 CSASQGETEAFF TGCAGTGCTAGTCAGGGGGAAACTGAAGCTTTCTTT
TRBJ2-3 few TRBV4-3 TRBD2 CASSQDLIREGQYF TGCGCCAGCAGCCAAGATTTGATACGGGAGGGGCAGTATTTT
TRBJ1-6 - TRBV20-1 - CSAREGVFNSPLHF TGCAGTGCTAGAGAGGGAGTTTTTAATTCACCCCTCCACTTT
TRBJ2-1 - TRBV7-2 - CASSPQTGANEQFF TGTGCCAGCAGCCCGCAGACCGGCGCGAATGAGCAGTTCTTC
TRBJ1-1 - TRBV3-1 - CASSQGIYRAVNTEAFF TGTGCCAGCAGCCAAGGGATCTACAGGGCGGTGAACACTGAAGCTTTCTTT
TRBJ2-4 - TRBV2 - CASSSVPLQYF TGTGCCAGCAGCTCCGTCCCCCTTCAGTACTTC
TRBJ2-5 few TRBV20-1 TRBD2 CSAYSGSGETQYF TGCAGTGCTTATAGCGGGAGCGGAGAGACCCAGTACTTC
TRBJ2-5 - TRBV7-2 TRBD2 CASSLGLAKETQYF TGTGCCAGCAGCTTGGGACTAGCGAAAGAGACCCAGTACTTC
TRBJ2-7 - TRBV6-2/TRBV6-3 TRBD2 CASKSASGIFVEQYF TGTGCCAGCAAATCAGCTAGCGGGATTTTTGTCGAGCAGTACTTC
TRBJ2-3 - TRBV28 - CASSLLGAQDTQYF TGTGCCAGCAGTTTATTGGGGGCCCAAGATACGCAGTATTTT
TRBJ2-7 few TRBV29-1 - CSAGGRFEQYF TGCTCCGCAGGGGGGCGGTTCGAGCAGTACTTC
TRBJ2-3 few TRBV27 - CASSLIPGDTQYF TGTGCCAGCAGTTTAATACCAGGGGATACGCAGTATTTT
TRBJ2-7 few TRBV20-1 TRBD1 CSAGIPGQAYEQYF TGCAGTGCTGGGATTCCGGGACAGGCCTACGAGCAGTACTTC
TRBJ1-2 - TRBV18 - CASSPKDQAGYGYTF TGTGCCAGCTCACCAAAGGACCAAGCGGGCTATGGCTACACCTTC
TRBJ1-1 few TRBV12-3/TRBV12-4 TRBD1 CASERTGGLTEAFF TGTGCCAGCGAGAGGACAGGGGGCCTCACTGAAGCTTTCTTT
TRBJ1-2 - TRBV2 TRBD1 CATRLQGPYGYTF TGTGCCACAAGGCTACAGGGGCCTTATGGCTACACCTTC
TRBJ2-3 few TRBV5-1 - CASSLSQAPDTQYF TGCGCCAGCAGCTTGTCCCAGGCCCCAGATACGCAGTATTTT
TRBJ2-7 - TRBV3-1 - CASSPDPFGSGEVGQYF TGTGCCAGCAGCCCAGACCCTTTCGGGAGCGGTGAAGTTGGGCAGTACTTC
TRBJ2-1 few TRBV23-1 TRBD2 CASSLLAGDEQFF TGCGCCAGCAGTCTACTAGCGGGAGACGAGCAGTTCTTC
TRBJ1-3 - TRBV11-2 - CASRTPGSSGNTIYF TGTGCCAGCAGAACACCGGGCAGCTCTGGAAACACCATATATTTT
TRBJ2-1 few TRBV4-3 - CASSQDLPSGNEQFF TGCGCCAGCAGCCAAGATCTTCCGAGTGGCAATGAGCAGTTCTTC
TRBJ1-5 few TRBV25-1 - CASTTGWQPQHF TGTGCCAGCACTACAGGGTGGCAGCCCCAGCATTTT
TRBJ2-3 - TRBV6-1 - CASSGLGGGADTQYF TGTGCCAGCAGTGGTTTGGGAGGGGGCGCAGATACGCAGTATTTT
TRBJ1-2 once TRBV2 - CASSEYGYGYTF TGTGCCAGCAGTGAATATGGCTATGGCTACACCTTC
TRBJ1-2 - TRBV7-2 - CASSLYRDGYTF TGTGCCAGCAGCTTGTACAGGGATGGCTACACCTTC
TRBJ2-7 few TRBV5-5 - CASSLGAGIFYEQYF TGTGCCAGCAGCTTGGGCGCAGGGATCTTCTACGAGCAGTACTTC
TRBJ2-1 - TRBV7-6 TRBD1 CASSNRGTYEQFF TGTGCCAGCAGCAACAGGGGCACGTATGAGCAGTTCTTC
TRBJ1-2 few TRBV10-3 - CAISGGSRYTF TGTGCCATCAGTGGGGGCTCGCGCTACACCTTC
TRBJ2-2 - TRBV12-3/TRBV12-4 - CASNLGGRRTGELFF TGTGCCAGCAACCTCGGGGGGCGCAGAACCGGGGAGCTGTTTTTT
TRBJ1-6 - TRBV20-1 - CSARQLPNSPLHF TGCAGTGCTAGACAGCTTCCAAATTCACCCCTCCACTTT
TRBJ2-1 few TRBV3-1 - CASSPKRNLRNEQFF TGTGCCAGCAGCCCGAAGCGGAACCTTAGGAATGAGCAGTTCTTC
TRBJ1-5 - TRBV20-1 - CSARVSVRLPQHF TGCAGTGCTAGAGTCTCGGTTCGGCTGCCCCAGCATTTT
TRBJ2-3 few TRBV29-1 - CSVEFGTYTQYF TGCAGCGTTGAGTTCGGCACATATACGCAGTATTTT
TRBJ2-3 few TRBV7-2 - CASSLVSVYF TGTGCCAGCAGCTTGGTATCGGTCTATTTT
TRBJ2-6 - TRBV20-1 TRBD2 CSARGGSAGANVLTF TGCAGTGCTAGGGGGGGGTCAGCTGGGGCCAACGTCCTGACTTTC
TRBJ2-5 few TRBV12-3/TRBV12-4 TRBD2 CASTRTSGRRETQYF TGTGCCAGCACCCGGACTAGCGGGAGACGCGAGACCCAGTACTTC
TRBJ2-3 few TRBV7-2 TRBD2 CASSLRSGGSADTQYF TGTGCCAGCAGCTTAAGGTCGGGGGGGAGTGCAGATACGCAGTATTTT
TRBJ1-5 - TRBV30 - CAWARQSNQPQHF TGTGCCTGGGCCCGACAGAGCAATCAGCCCCAGCATTTT
TRBJ2-2 few TRBV7-3 - CASSLLPNTGELFF TGTGCCAGCAGCTTACTACCGAACACCGGGGAGCTGTTTTTT
TRBJ2-5 - TRBV7-3 TRBD1 CASSLGTGGAQGTQYF TGTGCCAGCAGCTTAGGGACAGGGGGTGCCCAAGGGACCCAGTACTTC
TRBJ1-2 - TRBV20-1 - CSASRGADGYTF TGCAGTGCTAGTAGAGGTGCTGATGGCTACACCTTC
TRBJ2-5 - TRBV6-5 - CASSRTLSANQETQYF TGTGCCAGCAGCCGCACCCTTTCCGCGAACCAAGAGACCCAGTACTTC
TRBJ2-2 few TRBV5-5 - CASSLEDWTGELFF TGTGCCAGCAGCTTGGAGGATTGGACCGGGGAGCTGTTTTTT
TRBJ2-1 - TRBV12-3/TRBV12-4 TRBD1 CASSLRQGLINEQFF TGTGCCAGCAGTTTAAGACAGGGCTTGATCAATGAGCAGTTCTTC
TRBJ2-5 - TRBV15 - CATSGWGAQETQYF TGTGCCACCAGCGGATGGGGGGCGCAAGAGACCCAGTACTTC
TRBJ2-5 - TRBV6-2/TRBV6-3 - CARSLQGSNQETQYF TGTGCCAGAAGTTTGCAGGGGTCCAACCAAGAGACCCAGTACTTC